The 20 T cell receptor beta chains listed next were all sequenced from one sample in a study of shared clonotypes between healthy human individuals. Sequencing was performed with immunoSEQ multiplex PCR; in TCRdb, only in-frame clones are kept and a portion is missing. Among 1,400,000 or so clones listed, about 98.5% were seen once. Material for sequencing was naive CD4+ T cells sorted from blood. Indicated subset: CD45RA+ positively selected. The receptors were sampled from a man aged 30 to 39 in good health.

V and J are TRBV7-9 and TRBJ1-1; possible D gene TRBD1, 6 bases. Trimming pared 1 base from V and 2 bases from J, leaving 11 bases between. CDR3 size: 15 residues. CDR1 and CDR2 from the germline V gene are SEHNR and FQNEAQ (reference sequence). The CDR3: CASSLDSQGNTEAFF. Written as DNA, the CDR3 is TGTGCCAGCAGCTTAGATTCACAGGGTAACACTGAAGCTTTCTTT.

To note about this clone: Other DNA sequences in this sample translate to the same CDR3. The chain links TRBV7-2 to TRBJ2-5; D ambiguous. Trimming stripped 2 bases from V and 5 bases from J, with 6 bases between. Per germline, CDR1 SGHTA and CDR2 FQGNSA. The CDR3 runs to 12 residues. CDR3 residues: CASSLIGETQYF. CDR3 DNA sequence: TGTGCCAGCAGCTTAATCGGTGAGACCCAGTACTTC.

The rearrangement uses TRBV7-9 and TRBJ1-1; possibly TRBD1 for D (5 bases). The CDR3 has 11 amino acids. Germline V CDR1 and CDR2: SEHNR, FQNEAQ (reference sequence). Deletions cut 10 bases from V and 2 bases from J, with 8 bases between. DNA for the CDR3: TGTGCCACCGACAGTAACACTGAAGCTTTCTTT. Translated: CATDSNTEAFF.

This clone was observed once. The chain links TRBV7-8 to TRBJ1-5; D gene uncertain. Trimming pared 5 bases from V and 6 bases from J, leaving 8 bases between. From germline, CDR1 is SGHVS and CDR2 FQNEAQ. CDR3 length equals 12 residues. The CDR3 sequence: CASSAHFQPQHF. The CDR3 DNA sequence: TGTGCCAGCAGCGCCCATTTTCAGCCCCAGCATTTT.

V gene TRBV6-5 combines with J gene TRBJ2-1, with no clear D. Looked up from germline, CDR1 is MNHEY and CDR2 is SVGAGI. V shed 6 bases and J shed 5 bases, with 11 bases lying between them. This CDR3 is built from 13 residues. The CDR3 nucleotides read TGTGCCAGCAGATCGACTGGGAACAATGAGCAGTTCTTC. Its translation is CASRSTGNNEQFF.

CDR3 bases: TGTGCCAGCAGCGAAGAACTAGCGGGAGGGCCACGGGAGTACTTC. Translation gives CASSEELAGGPREYF. The J gene is TRBJ2-7, the V gene TRBV9; the match to TRBD2 covers 13 bases. The trim removed 3 bases at V and 11 bases at J, leaving 11 bases unmatched. Germline V CDR1 and CDR2: SGDLS, YYNGEE. The CDR3 is 15 residues long.

CDR3 protein: CASSPPVDRVNTEAFF. The CDR3 DNA is TGTGCCAGCTCACCACCGGTGGACAGGGTGAACACTGAAGCTTTCTTT. This chain connects TRBV18 to TRBJ1-1; 8 bases are a match to TRBD1. This CDR3 spans 16 amino acids. Germline lookup yields CDR1 KGHSH and CDR2 LQKENI. V shed 0 bases, J shed 0 bases, and the junction held 3 bases outside the gene matches.

The chain links TRBV9 to TRBJ2-2; 9 positions agree with TRBD2. CDR1 and CDR2 (germline): SGDLS, YYNGEE. V gave up 4 bases and J gave up 4 bases; unmatched junction bases: 8. This CDR3 has 16 amino acids. The CDR3 region is CASSPSRGRGTGELFF. The CDR3 bases are TGTGCCAGCAGCCCAAGCCGCGGGAGGGGCACCGGGGAGCTGTTTTTT.

This rearrangement joins TRBV28 to TRBJ2-3; 9 bases match TRBD2. Germline V lookup: CDR1 MDHEN, CDR2 SYDVKM. With V trimmed by 1 base and J by 2 bases, 10 bases remained unmatched. The CDR3 loop spans 18 amino acids. Here the CDR3 DNA reads TGTGCCAGCAGTTTATTCCGACTAGCGGATACCACCACAGATACGCAGTATTTT. This sequence encodes CASSLFRLADTTTDTQYF.

The chain carries TRBV7-9 and TRBJ2-3; possibly TRBD2 for D (6 bases). CDR3 size: 18 residues. Looked up from germline, CDR1 is SEHNR and CDR2 is FQNEAQ (reference sequence). V was shortened by 5 bases and J by 0 bases, with 21 bases between the two germline ends. The CDR3 loop reads CASSPHPGLDTSTDTQYF. The CDR3 coding sequence is TGTGCCAGCAGCCCTCACCCGGGACTTGACACTAGCACAGATACGCAGTATTTT. The variable domain in full, completed from reference TRBV7-9 and TRBJ2-3, reads DTGVSQNPRHKITKRGQNVTFRCDPISEHNRLYWYRQTLGQGPEFLTYFQNEAQLEKSRLLSDRFSAERPKGSFSTLEIQRTEQGDSAMYLCASSPHPGLDTSTDTQYFGPGTRLTVL.

This chain links TRBV5-4 with TRBJ2-7; 8 bases are shared with TRBD1. The CDR3 runs to 15 residues. From germline, CDR1 is SGHNT and CDR2 YYREEE (reference sequence). The trim removed 4 bases at V and 3 bases at J, leaving 9 bases unmatched. The CDR3 DNA is TGTGCCAGCAGCAACCCAGGGGGCATCGACTACGAGCAGTACTTC. It encodes CASSNPGGIDYEQYF.

The rearrangement links TRBV28 to TRBJ2-1; TRBD2 matches at 8 bases. The CDR3 has 16 amino acids. Trimming removed 5 bases from V and 5 bases from J; junction bases left unmatched: 11. CDR1 and CDR2 from the germline V gene are MDHEN and SYDVKM. CDR3 in amino acids: CASSPHRGAGDNEQFF. The CDR3 DNA reads as TGTGCCAGCAGTCCCCACCGTGGAGCGGGAGACAATGAGCAGTTCTTC.

The chain has TRBV7-8 and TRBJ1-1, with 8 positions matching TRBD1. V was clipped by 0 bases and J by 5 bases; unmatched bases: 5. CDR1 SGHVS and CDR2 FQNEAQ come from the germline V gene. The CDR3 runs to 15 residues. CDR3 sequence (DNA): TGTGCCAGCAGCTTAGCGCCACAGGGGGGAACTGAAGCTTTCTTT. Translation: CASSLAPQGGTEAFF. Using reference TRBV7-8 and TRBJ1-1 for the parts outside the CDR3, the full variable domain is GAGVSQSPRYKVAKRGQDVALRCDPISGHVSLFWYQQALGQGPEFLTYFQNEAQLDKSGLPSDRFFAERPEGSVSTLKIQRTQQEDSAVYLCASSLAPQGGTEAFFGQGTRLTVV.

This chain connects TRBV9 to TRBJ2-7; D is perhaps TRBD1 or TRBD2 (5 bases each). The CDR3 contains 15 residues. Germline V gene lookup returns CDR1 SGDLS and CDR2 YYNGEE. V lost 3 bases, J lost 2 bases, and 15 bases lay in between. The CDR3 DNA follows: TGTGCCAGCAGCGCCAGAGGGGACCCGACCTACGAGCAGTACTTC. It is translated as CASSARGDPTYEQYF. The full variable domain, rest sourced from reference TRBV9 and TRBJ2-7, is DSGVTQTPKHLITATGQRVTLRCSPRSGDLSVYWYQQSLDQGLQFLIQYYNGEERAKGNILERFSAQQFPDLHSELNLSSLELGDSALYFCASSARGDPTYEQYFGPGTRLTVT.

V is TRBV5-1 and J is TRBJ1-4, with D hard to call. This CDR3 has 13 amino acids. Germline loops: CDR1 SGHRS, CDR2 YFSETQ. Trimming took off 6 bases at V and 7 bases at J, with 13 bases between the two ends. The CDR3 DNA reads TGCGCCAGCACAGCAGGAACTCGTGAAAAACTGTTTTTT. This translates into CASTAGTREKLFF.

The rearrangement links TRBV15 to TRBJ2-3, with D uncertain. With 0 bases removed from V and 8 bases from J, the gap between germline ends came to 9 bases. The CDR3 loop spans 13 amino acids. Germline CDR1 is LNHNV and CDR2 is YYDKDF (reference sequence). Here the CDR3 reads CATSRDQGSTQYF. The CDR3 DNA follows: TGTGCCACCAGCAGAGATCAAGGTAGTACGCAGTATTTT. Filled out from reference TRBV15 and TRBJ2-3, the complete variable domain reads DAMVIQNPRYQVTQFGKPVTLSCSQTLNHNVMYWYQQKSSQAPKLLFHYYDKDFNNEADTPDNFQSRRPNTSFCFLDIRSPGLGDTAMYLCATSRDQGSTQYFGPGTRLTVL.

The gene calls are TRBV29-1 and TRBJ2-2; D is unresolved. This CDR3 has 14 residues. Germline assignment: CDR1 SQVTM and CDR2 ANQGSEA. V was trimmed by 6 bases and J by 3 bases, leaving 14 bases between them. The CDR3 DNA sequence: TGCAGCGTCGGGTGGCACAGCGACACCGGGGAGCTGTTTTTT. This translates into CSVGWHSDTGELFF.

This clone showed up just once. The V gene is TRBV18, the J gene TRBJ2-1, with 9 bases lining up with TRBD1. V lost 6 bases and J lost 4; bases outside the gene matches: 10. Per germline, CDR1 KGHSH and CDR2 LQKENI. This CDR3 region has 16 residues. The CDR3 is CASSLSSGTGYNEQFF. The CDR3 DNA reads TGTGCCAGCTCCCTTTCCTCCGGGACAGGGTACAATGAGCAGTTCTTC.

The chain is built from TRBV6-5 and TRBJ2-7; 8 bases fit TRBD1. This CDR3 contains 15 residues. After removal of 2 bases from V and 3 bases from J, the junction contained 6 bases not matched to a gene. Germline V lookup: CDR1 MNHEY, CDR2 SVGAGI. This chain's CDR3 is CASSYGGTGNYEQYF. CDR3 sequence (DNA): TGTGCCAGCAGTTACGGCGGGACAGGAAACTACGAGCAGTACTTC.

J is TRBJ1-1 and V is TRBV28, with D tentatively TRBD1 (5 bases). Trimming cost V 7 bases and J 0 bases, with 12 bases left between them. Germline V gives CDR1 MDHEN, CDR2 SYDVKM. CDR3 length: 14 residues. Here the CDR3 reads CASTMGGLNTEAFF. The CDR3 nucleotides read TGTGCCAGCACCATGGGGGGACTGAACACTGAAGCTTTCTTT. The variable domain in full, with the rest retrieved from reference TRBV28 and TRBJ1-1, is DVKVTQSSRYLVKRTGEKVFLECVQDMDHENMFWYRQDPGLGLRLIYFSYDVKMKEKGDIPEGYSVSREKKERFSLILESASTNQTSMYLCASTMGGLNTEAFFGQGTRLTVV.